Listed here are 30 T cell receptor beta chains from one sample, sequenced in a study of Graves' ophthalmopathy and Graves' hyperthyroidism. Amplification targeted the TCR beta CDR3 regions, with RNA transcripts as the source material. HTBI-primed RT-PCR formed the first round, and a multiplex PCR formed the second. TCRdb processed the multiplex PCR reads anew with MiXCR; each CDR3 protein has one entry. The table has 200,000 to 300,000 distinct CDR3 sequences, 45% seen once. The sequenced sample was peripheral blood. These receptors were taken from an adult man with Graves' ophthalmopathy.

The chain uses TRBV5-4 and TRBJ1-2, with D perhaps matching TRBD1 (5 bases). The CDR3 extends over 13 amino acids. V lost 0 bases and J lost 6, with 9 bases in between. Per germline, CDR1 SGHNT and CDR2 YYREEE (reference sequence). Here the CDR3 reads CASSLDTGDGYTF. The CDR3 region has the DNA TGTGCCAGCAGCTTGGATACAGGCGATGGCTACACCTTC.

This clonotype was recorded a few times. The CDR3 here is CASSLNGQGYEQYF. The CDR3 DNA sequence: TGCGCCAGCAGCTTGAACGGACAGGGTTACGAGCAGTACTTC. The chain is built from TRBV5-1 and TRBJ2-7; TRBD1 agrees at 8 bases. Germline V gene data show CDR1 as SGHRS and CDR2 as YFSETQ. The CDR3 consists of 14 residues. The trim removed 1 base at V and 4 bases at J, leaving 4 bases unmatched.

V and J are TRBV20-1 and TRBJ1-3, with D hard to call. The germline gives CDR1 DFQATT, CDR2 SNEGSKA (reference sequence). This CDR3 is 13 amino acids long. The V and J ends lost 1 base and 1 base respectively, with 5 bases between them. In DNA, the CDR3 is TGCAGTGCTAGAGGGGAGTCTGGAAACACCATATATTTT. It specifies CSARGESGNTIYF.

The chain couples TRBV7-2 to TRBJ1-2, with D maybe TRBD1 (5 bases). The CDR3 has 13 amino acids. The germline V gene encodes CDR1 SGHTA and CDR2 FQGNSA. Trimming removed 3 bases from V and 3 bases from J, with 8 bases in between. CDR3 in amino acids: CTSSFGGDYGYTF. The CDR3 nucleotides are TGTACCAGCAGCTTCGGGGGGGACTATGGCTACACCTTC.

The CDR3 nucleotides read TGTGCCAGCAGCTTAGTTCCAGCGGGGGGGCCTGAGACCCAGTACTTC. Translating gives CASSLVPAGGPETQYF. This rearrangement joins TRBV7-2 to TRBJ2-5; 10 bases map to TRBD2. This CDR3 is 16 amino acids long. V gave up 1 base and J gave up 5 bases; unmatched junction bases: 7. CDR1 and CDR2 from the germline V gene are SGHTA and FQGNSA. The full variable domain, completed using reference TRBV7-2 and TRBJ2-5, is GAGVSQSPSNKVTEKGKDVELRCDPISGHTALYWYRQSLGQGLEFLIYFQGNSAPDKSGLPSDRFSAERTGGSVSTLTIQRTQQEDSAVYLCASSLVPAGGPETQYFGPGTRLLVL.

CDR3 sequence (DNA): TGTGCCGGCACGCGATCCTACGAGCAGTACTTC. Amino acid sequence: CAGTRSYEQYF. The chain recombines TRBV2 with TRBJ2-7, with no clear D. With 11 bases removed from V and 1 base from J, the gap between germline ends came to 9 bases. Germline V gives CDR1 SNHLY, CDR2 FYNNEI. The CDR3 has 11 amino acids.

The rearrangement uses TRBV12-3 or TRBV12-4 and TRBJ2-5; D is perhaps TRBD2 (6 bases). Trimming removed 3 bases at V and 1 base at J, with 15 bases between. The length of the CDR3 is 16 residues. In DNA form, the CDR3 reads TGTGCCAGCAGTTTCCGAGTCCCCGGGGGCCAAGAGACCCAGTACTTC. Protein: CASSFRVPGGQETQYF.

This clonotype showed up just a few times. The chain carries TRBV24-1 and TRBJ2-5; TRBD1 agrees at 7 bases. This CDR3 region has 16 residues. V lost 2 bases to trimming and J lost 7 bases; unmatched junction nucleotides: 12. Germline V gene data show CDR1 as KGHDR and CDR2 as SFDVKD. DNA of the CDR3: TGTGCCACCAGTGATTCGTCCGGGACAGAATATGCGACCCAGTACTTC. Its protein is CATSDSSGTEYATQYF.

The chain recombines TRBV11-2 with TRBJ2-2, with D possibly being TRBD1 (8 bases). Trimming shortened V by 4 bases and J by 7 bases, and 19 bases separated the two germline ends. The CDR3 is 16 residues long. In germline, CDR1 is SGHAT, CDR2 FQNNGV. CDR3 DNA: TGTGCCAGCAGCTCCGGACAGGGAGGGACCCACGGGGAGCTGTTTTTT. Protein: CASSSGQGGTHGELFF.

This clonotype was counted many times. This rearrangement joins TRBV10-1 to TRBJ2-5, with D uncertain. CDR3 length equals 13 residues. V lost 2 bases and J 1 base, leaving 5 bases between the germline ends. Germline V gives CDR1 WNHNN, CDR2 SYGVQD (reference sequence). Here the CDR3 DNA reads TGCGCCAGCAGTGAGCAGATCCAAGAGACCCAGTACTTC. Amino acids: CASSEQIQETQYF.

This clonotype was counted between two and nine times. The J gene is TRBJ2-7, the V gene TRBV7-6; 11 positions match TRBD1. The CDR3 loop spans 18 amino acids. Per germline, CDR1 SGHVS and CDR2 FNYEAQ. V dropped 4 bases and J dropped 2; count of bases not matched to a gene: 13. CDR3 in amino acids: CASSSHRGGTGGAYEQYF. The CDR3 DNA reads as TGTGCCAGCAGCTCCCATCGCGGCGGGACAGGGGGAGCCTACGAGCAGTACTTC.

With regard to this clonotype: This may come from a read error, since a much larger clone is one base off. V is TRBV29-1 and J is TRBJ1-1, with D uncertain. Germline loops: CDR1 SQVTM, CDR2 ANQGSEA. Trimming left V 2 bases short and J 4 bases short, with 8 bases between. The CDR3 has 12 residues. The CDR3 sequence: CSVETVTTEAFF. In DNA form, the CDR3 reads TGCAGCGTTGAAACAGTCACCACTGAAGCTTTCTTT.

As to this clonotype: A much larger clone lies a single base off, so this may be a read error. The V and J genes are TRBV25-1 and TRBJ2-7, with 9 bases matching TRBD2. Germline-derived CDR1 and CDR2 are MGHDK and SYGVNS. Germline trimming cut 7 bases from V and 5 bases from J; bases unmatched to any gene: 6. This CDR3 is built from 13 residues. As DNA, the CDR3 is TGTGCCAGCACTGCGGGAGGGTCGAACGAGCAGTACTTC. This translates into CASTAGGSNEQYF.

CDR3 sequence reads: CSSIDSIQETQYF. In DNA, the CDR3 is TGCAGTTCTATAGACAGCATACAAGAGACCCAGTACTTC. The chain has TRBV20-1 and TRBJ2-5; maybe TRBD1 (5 bases). V lost 8 bases and J 2 bases, leaving 15 bases between the germline ends. The germline CDR1 and CDR2 sequences are DFQATT and SNEGSKA (reference sequence). The CDR3 runs 13 residues.

The chain combines TRBV2 with TRBJ2-5; 7 bases match TRBD1. The CDR3 totals 14 residues. After removal of 8 bases from V and 0 bases from J, the junction contained 6 bases not matched to a gene. The germline CDR1 and CDR2 sequences are SNHLY and FYNNEI. DNA of the CDR3: TGTGCCAGCGGACAGGCCCCCGACCAAGAGACCCAGTACTTC. It yields the protein CASGQAPDQETQYF.

This clonotype was counted a few times. This chain links TRBV6-2 or TRBV6-3 with TRBJ2-7; D possibly corresponds to TRBD2 (5 bases). Germline V gene data show CDR1 as MNHEY and CDR2 as SVGEGT. The ends were cut back, 5 bases at V and 1 base at J, with 12 bases in the middle. The CDR3 has 14 residues. CDR3 coding DNA: TGTGCCAGCAGTACCCAAAGGACTTCCTACGAGCAGTACTTC. It is translated as CASSTQRTSYEQYF.

This clonotype was detected a few times. The V and J genes are TRBV19 and TRBJ1-5; no clear D gene. Germline CDR1 is LNHDA and CDR2 is SQIVND (reference sequence). V was pared by 6 bases and J by 4 bases, with 16 bases between. The CDR3 has 15 residues. CDR3 residues: CASSAIGLGNQPQHF. CDR3 DNA: TGTGCCAGTAGCGCCATCGGGTTAGGGAATCAGCCCCAGCATTTT.

V gene TRBV2 combines with J gene TRBJ2-5, with 11 nucleotides matching TRBD1. The CDR3 is 17 amino acids. In germline, CDR1 is SNHLY, CDR2 FYNNEI. J gave up 6 bases and V 5 bases, and 14 bases lay outside the gene matches. The CDR3 bases are TGTGCCAGCAGTTCTCCTCCGGGACAGGGGGTTGAAAAGACCCAGTACTTC. Translating it yields CASSSPPGQGVEKTQYF.

The V gene is TRBV7-9, the J gene TRBJ2-5, with 7 bases lining up with TRBD2. The CDR3 runs to 14 residues. The V and J ends lost 2 bases and 1 base, in that order; junction bases with no gene match: 1. From germline, CDR1 is SEHNR and CDR2 FQNEAQ (reference sequence). The CDR3 bases are TGTGCCAGCAGCTTACTAGCGGCCCAAGAGACCCAGTACTTC. This sequence encodes CASSLLAAQETQYF.

The rearrangement links TRBV2 to TRBJ1-1; possible D gene TRBD1, 5 bases. The CDR3 totals 14 residues. V dropped 7 bases and J dropped 0 bases, with 12 bases sitting between them. Germline CDR1 SNHLY, CDR2 FYNNEI. This CDR3 is CASITGGMNTEAFF. CDR3 DNA: TGTGCCAGCATCACCGGGGGGATGAACACTGAAGCTTTCTTT.

V and J are TRBV7-8 and TRBJ1-5, with D maybe TRBD1 (6 bases). The CDR3 sequence is 15 residues long. CDR1 is SGHVS, CDR2 FQNEAQ, per germline. V shed 2 bases and J shed 11 bases, with 19 bases lying between them. The CDR3 region is CASSLQGQSQETQHF. In nucleotides, the CDR3 is TGTGCCAGCAGCTTACAGGGGCAGTCCCAAGAGACCCAGCATTTT.

This clonotype was observed once. Since a much larger clone is just one base distant, this may be a read error. The chain employs TRBV7-3 and TRBJ2-7; TRBD1 might be the D (5 bases). V gave up 1 base and J gave up 5 bases, with 6 bases separating them. This CDR3 is 12 amino acids long. Germline CDR1 and CDR2: SGHTA and FQGTGA. For the CDR3, the DNA is TGTGCCAGCAGCTTAATAGGGGACGAGCAGTACTTC. It codes for CASSLIGDEQYF.

The CDR3, as DNA: TGTGCCAGCAGCCTCCGGACAGGGGATTTAGGCTACACCTTC. This sequence encodes CASSLRTGDLGYTF. V is TRBV7-9 and J is TRBJ1-2, with 9 nucleotides matching TRBD1. The CDR3 has 14 residues. Germline values: CDR1 SEHNR, CDR2 FQNEAQ (reference sequence). J was trimmed by 8 bases and V by 5 bases; bases with no gene match: 9.

This clonotype was observed a handful of times. The genes are TRBV12-3 or TRBV12-4 and TRBJ1-4; D perhaps matches TRBD1 (5 bases). The CDR3 length is 12 residues. With 8 bases removed from V and 8 bases from J, the gap between germline ends came to 12 bases. DNA for the CDR3: TGTGCCAGCCAGGGCTCGGGCGAAAAACTGTTTTTT. Its translation is CASQGSGEKLFF.

The chain joins TRBV29-1 to TRBJ1-2; 7 bases fit TRBD1. Germline V gene data show CDR1 as SQVTM and CDR2 as ANQGSEA. This CDR3 comprises 13 residues. The trim removed 0 bases at V and 8 bases at J, leaving 6 bases unmatched. CDR3 region: CSVEDRGSKGYTF. The CDR3 coding sequence is TGCAGCGTTGAAGACAGGGGGTCGAAAGGCTACACCTTC.

This clonotype was picked up one time. Here the CDR3 reads CVTRREFGYEQYF. As DNA, the CDR3 is TGTGTCACCCGACGGGAGTTCGGGTACGAGCAGTACTTC. The rearrangement uses TRBV7-9 and TRBJ2-7; weak D call: TRBD2 (6 bases). This CDR3 has 13 amino acids. CDR1 is SEHNR, CDR2 FQNEAQ, per germline (reference sequence).

J is TRBJ2-7 and V is TRBV9, with TRBD2 matching over 7 bases. From germline, CDR1 is SGDLS and CDR2 YYNGEE. The CDR3 is 16 residues long. With 3 bases clipped from V and 5 bases from J, the junction kept 14 bases outside the gene matches. CDR3 residues: CASSASGAGDRDEQYF. The CDR3 nucleotides read TGTGCCAGCAGCGCGAGTGGGGCGGGAGATAGGGACGAGCAGTACTTC.

Details on this clonotype: One end of the junction fails to match germline, which may point to a read error. This chain uses TRBV2 with TRBJ2-2, with a possible D match to TRBD2 (5 bases). The CDR3 covers 13 residues. Germline V lookup: CDR1 SNHLY, CDR2 FYNNEI. CDR3 DNA sequence: TGTGCCAGCAGTGAAGTTCAGGCCGGGGAGCCGTTTTTT. Its protein is CASSEVQAGEPFF.

This rearrangement joins TRBV2 to TRBJ1-4, with unresolved D. With 5 bases removed from V and 8 bases from J, the gap between germline ends came to 12 bases. CDR1 and CDR2 from the germline V gene are SNHLY and FYNNEI. The CDR3 covers 13 residues. CDR3 sequence reads: CASSPLVGEKLFF. Written as DNA, the CDR3 is TGTGCCAGCAGTCCCCTCGTTGGGGAAAAACTGTTTTTT.

The chain couples TRBV25-1 to TRBJ1-2; no reliable D call. The germline V and J ends were trimmed by 0 bases and 7 bases, with 15 bases remaining between them. The CDR3 loop spans 15 amino acids. Germline CDR1 is MGHDK and CDR2 is SYGVNS. The CDR3 protein is CASSEYVRRDGGYTF. CDR3 nucleotide sequence: TGTGCCAGCAGTGAATATGTCAGGAGAGATGGTGGCTACACCTTC.